Presented here are 21 T cell receptor beta chains from one specimen sequenced in a study of Ad26.COV2.S vaccination and SARS-CoV-2 variants. Sequencing used immunoSEQ multiplex PCR; TCRdb keeps in-frame clones, though not all of them. The sample lists about 680,000 clones; around 89% were seen once. Treatment indicated: roughly 19 received Ad26.COV2.S at low or high dose, single or two shots; 5 received placebo; per-sample allocation not given. After the first vaccine or placebo injection, samples were drawn on day 63. The material was peripheral blood, obtained in a trial of Ad26.COV2.S vaccine versus placebo. The receptors stem from a person aged 18-60 years who received the Ad26.COV2.S COVID-19 vaccine or a placebo.

CDR3 residues: CASSVQGLGSPDTQYF. DNA of the CDR3: TGTGCCAGCAGCGTACAGGGCCTTGGGAGCCCAGATACGCAGTATTTT. V gene TRBV5-4 combines with J gene TRBJ2-3, with D tentatively TRBD1 (6 bases). V was shortened by 4 bases and J by 4 bases, with 19 bases between the two germline ends. The germline V gene has CDR1 SGHNT and CDR2 YYREEE (reference sequence). The CDR3 is 16 residues long.

This clone was counted only a few times. This rearrangement joins TRBV10-1 to TRBJ2-5; 12 nucleotides agree with TRBD2. Looked up from germline, CDR1 is WNHNN and CDR2 is SYGVQD (reference sequence). This CDR3 has 14 amino acids. Trimming cost V 6 bases and J 4 bases; bases outside gene matches: 3. The CDR3 DNA reads TGCGCCAGCAGCCCGGGACTAGCGGGAGAGACCCAGTACTTC. The encoded protein is CASSPGLAGETQYF.

The chain couples TRBV11-2 to TRBJ1-2; 7 bases are shared with TRBD1. Trimming took 0 bases from V and 4 from J; bases not matched to a gene: 8. The germline V gene encodes CDR1 SGHAT and CDR2 FQNNGV. This CDR3 contains 16 residues. CDR3 sequence reads: CASSLDLGRDSYGYTF. Here the CDR3 DNA reads TGTGCCAGCAGCTTAGACCTGGGCCGGGACAGCTATGGCTACACCTTC.

This chain links TRBV10-3 with TRBJ1-6, with 12 bases identical to TRBD1. Unmatched junction bases numbered 3, after V lost 8 bases and J lost 1 base. There are 16 residues in the CDR3. Germline-derived CDR1 and CDR2 are ENHRY and SYGVKD. The CDR3 loop reads CAIGTGGSSYNSPLHF. The CDR3 nucleotides read TGTGCCATCGGGACAGGGGGCTCTTCCTATAATTCACCCCTCCACTTT.

The rearrangement uses TRBV27 and TRBJ2-1, with 7 bases identical to TRBD1. Germline V gene data show CDR1 as MNHEY and CDR2 as SMNVEV (reference sequence). This CDR3 contains 13 residues. J was trimmed by 9 bases and V by 4 bases; bases with no gene match: 6. DNA for the CDR3: TGTGCCAGCAGTTCCTCACAGGGGTTTGAGCAGTTCTTC. Its translation: CASSSSQGFEQFF.

This clone was detected only once. The genes are TRBV11-2 and TRBJ1-4, with D uncertain. With 7 bases removed from V and 4 bases from J, the gap between germline ends came to 10 bases. Germline-derived CDR1 and CDR2 are SGHAT and FQNNGV. The CDR3 loop spans 13 amino acids. The CDR3 nucleotides read TGTGCCAGCACGCTGGGATTTAATGAAAAACTGTTTTTT. Translated: CASTLGFNEKLFF. The whole variable domain, remainder taken from reference TRBV11-2 and TRBJ1-4, is EAGVAQSPRYKIIEKRQSVAFWCNPISGHATLYWYQQILGQGPKLLIQFQNNGVVDDSQLPKDRFSAERLKGVDSTLKIQPAKLEDSAVYLCASTLGFNEKLFFGSGTQLSVL.

V and J are TRBV5-5 and TRBJ1-1; a weak D match, TRBD1 (5 bases). Germline V lookup: CDR1 SGHKS, CDR2 YYEKEE (reference sequence). The CDR3 runs 11 residues. V gave up 4 bases and J gave up 9 bases, with 10 bases separating them. The CDR3: CASSPQGQAFF. The CDR3 DNA reads TGTGCCAGCAGCCCGCAGGGTCAAGCTTTCTTT.

This clone was seen more than once but under ten times. This chain joins TRBV27 and TRBJ1-2; 9 nucleotides line up with TRBD1. V gave up 10 bases and J gave up 2 bases; unmatched junction bases: 2. The length of the CDR3 is 12 residues. Germline V lookup: CDR1 MNHEY, CDR2 SMNVEV (reference sequence). The CDR3 sequence is CATGTGNYGYTF. CDR3 DNA: TGTGCCACTGGGACAGGGAACTATGGCTACACCTTC.

The chain recombines TRBV5-1 with TRBJ2-3, with a tentative D call TRBD2 (6 bases). Germline lookup yields CDR1 SGHRS and CDR2 YFSETQ. Trimming shortened V by 5 bases and J by 1 base, and 14 bases separated the two germline ends. The CDR3 sequence is 15 residues long. DNA of the CDR3: TGCGCCAGCAGATGGACGCCTAGCGGCACAGATACGCAGTATTTT. Translating gives CASRWTPSGTDTQYF.

The V and J genes are TRBV5-4 and TRBJ1-2, with D uncertain. V was clipped by 2 bases and J by 2 bases, with 13 bases between them. This CDR3 has 15 amino acids. Germline CDR1 and CDR2: SGHNT and YYREEE (reference sequence). The CDR3 region has the DNA TGTGCCAGCAGCTTTAGACTGTCCCTGAACTATGGCTACACCTTC. This codes for CASSFRLSLNYGYTF.

The J gene is TRBJ2-7, the V gene TRBV27; D is possibly TRBD1 (6 bases). V lost 3 bases to trimming and J lost 3 bases, with 15 bases between them. Per the germline V gene, CDR1 is MNHEY and CDR2 is SMNVEV (reference sequence). The CDR3 runs 15 residues. The CDR3, as DNA: TGTGCCAGCAGTTTCCGGGACAAGGTCAGCTACGAGCAGTACTTC. Translation gives CASSFRDKVSYEQYF.

V and J are TRBV11-3 and TRBJ1-5; TRBD1 matches at 12 bases. Trimming at V came to 0 bases and at J to 4 bases, leaving 1 base not matched to a gene. The CDR3 runs 16 residues. The germline CDR1 and CDR2 sequences are SGHNT and YENEEA. CDR3 sequence: CASSLEGQGANQPQHF. In DNA, the CDR3 is TGTGCCAGCAGCTTAGAGGGACAGGGGGCAAATCAGCCCCAGCATTTT. Supplemented by reference TRBV11-3 and TRBJ1-5, the full variable domain reads EAGVVQSPRYKIIEKKQPVAFWCNPISGHNTLYWYLQNLGQGPELLIRYENEEAVDDSQLPKDRFSAERLKGVDSTLKIQPAELGDSAVYLCASSLEGQGANQPQHFGDGTRLSIL.

This clone appeared a single time. The genes are TRBV10-3 and TRBJ2-7; tentatively, D is TRBD1 (6 bases). The germline CDR1 and CDR2 sequences are ENHRY and SYGVKD. The CDR3 contains 18 residues. With 4 bases removed from V and 1 base from J, the gap between germline ends came to 23 bases. The CDR3 bases are TGTGCCATCAGTGGGCAAGGGGGAGAGGACCCGGGTTCCTACGAGCAGTACTTC. Translating gives CAISGQGGEDPGSYEQYF.

The V gene is TRBV6-5, the J gene TRBJ1-1; D unresolved. V was clipped by 2 bases and J by 1 base, with 8 bases between them. This CDR3 comprises 14 residues. Germline V CDR1 and CDR2: MNHEY, SVGAGI. CDR3 nucleotides: TGTGCCAGCAGTTACGCGAGAGGGAACACTGAAGCTTTCTTT. Translated: CASSYARGNTEAFF.

The CDR3 sequence is CASSIDSSWRTGAGYTF. The CDR3 DNA is TGTGCCAGTAGTATAGACTCCTCATGGAGAACAGGGGCTGGCTACACCTTC. V gene TRBV19 combines with J gene TRBJ1-2; 7 bases line up with TRBD1. Germline V gene sequence: CDR1 LNHDA, CDR2 SQIVND (reference sequence). This CDR3 contains 17 residues. V was clipped by 0 bases and J by 7 bases; unmatched bases: 14.

The chain recombines TRBV7-2 with TRBJ2-5, with TRBD2 as a possible D gene (7 bases). Trimming removed 4 bases at V and 5 bases at J, with 11 bases between. Looked up from germline, CDR1 is SGHTA and CDR2 is FQGNSA. There are 13 residues in the CDR3. This CDR3 reads CASSWGGVETQYF. For the CDR3, the DNA is TGTGCCAGCAGCTGGGGGGGCGTGGAGACCCAGTACTTC.

The chain combines TRBV5-1 with TRBJ2-2; no firm D call. Germline V gene data show CDR1 as SGHRS and CDR2 as YFSETQ. CDR3 size: 14 residues. V lost 4 bases and J 0 bases, leaving 7 bases between the germline ends. The CDR3 is CASSETPNTGELFF. CDR3 DNA sequence: TGCGCCAGCAGCGAAACCCCGAACACCGGGGAGCTGTTTTTT.

This rearrangement joins TRBV7-9 to TRBJ1-1; D is possibly TRBD1 (5 bases). Trimming stripped 3 bases from V and 3 bases from J, with 17 bases between. The germline V gene has CDR1 SEHNR and CDR2 FQNEAQ (reference sequence). CDR3 length: 16 amino acids. The CDR3, as DNA: TGTGCCAGCAGCTTCCGTCGGGGGGACGGGGACACTGAAGCTTTCTTT. Amino acid sequence: CASSFRRGDGDTEAFF.

V usage is TRBV6-5 and J usage is TRBJ2-1, with 8 bases aligning to TRBD1. The germline V gene has CDR1 MNHEY and CDR2 SVGAGI. The CDR3 has 15 amino acids. The ends lost 7 bases at V and 0 bases at J; junction bases unmatched: 5. Written as DNA, the CDR3 is TGTGCCAGCACTCAACAGGGGGGCTCCTACAATGAGCAGTTCTTC. Its translation: CASTQQGGSYNEQFF.

V is TRBV18 and J is TRBJ2-1; D is perhaps TRBD2 (7 bases). Germline V gene lookup returns CDR1 KGHSH and CDR2 LQKENI. V was cut by 0 bases and J by 9 bases, with 15 bases left in between. The CDR3 covers 15 residues. DNA for the CDR3: TGTGCCAGCTCACCACCTAGCGGTCGGGGGGCTGAGCAGTTCTTC. Translation gives CASSPPSGRGAEQFF.

About this clone itself: Relative to the germline gene, one junction end is altered; a read error may explain this. The J gene is TRBJ2-1, the V gene TRBV29-1, with D unresolved. CDR1 and CDR2 from the germline V gene are SQVTM and ANQGSEA. The length of the CDR3 is 8 residues. Here the CDR3 DNA reads TGCAGCGTTGAAGATCAGCTCTTC. Encoded protein: CSVEDQLF.